This TCR beta chain was profiled in a study of human T cells and chemical hapten exposure. At the level of the study: Skin of the upper inner arm, around 2 cm by around 2 cm, received 2% DPC for sensitization.

Authors' data handling: The number of TCRs in each sample had a median of approximately 99,000 and spanned roughly 23,224 to 750,000. TCRdb called the RACE reads again in MiXCR, with one record for every CDR3 protein. In this record, the V and J calls reflect TCRdb's handling and not the investigators' own analysis. This sample has around 150,000 distinct CDR3 sequences; 25% to 35% occur once, and the top ten carry 2.1%. Described time point: patch test 3, about 24 weeks after DPC sensitization. Treatment specified: therapeutic diphenylcyclopropenone sensitization with weekly scalp DPC. At patch-test visits, sampling came before the patch test. This clonotype was observed a handful of times. This receptor was taken from a woman aged 18-30 years with alopecia areata. Some clones in this sample may be carry-over from other donors' samples. The specimen comprised whole blood, sampled in connection with sensitization to the hapten diphenylcyclopropenone (DPC).

The CDR3 nucleotides read TGCAGTGCTCCGATTTTCCCCACAGATACGCAGTATTTT. Amino acids: CSAPIFPTDTQYF. The rearrangement uses TRBV20-1 and TRBJ2-3; D remains unclear. V lost 5 bases to trimming and J lost 2 bases, with 11 bases between them. The CDR3 totals 13 residues. CDR1 is DFQATT, CDR2 SNEGSKA, per germline (reference sequence).